This T cell receptor beta chain was obtained from a study of neurological immune-mediated disorders. This clonotype appeared many times. TCRdb re-derived calls from the 5' RACE reads in MiXCR, one entry per CDR3 protein. The table includes about 74,000 distinct CDR3 sequences, 4% to 6% detected once. There are 15 residues in the CDR3. From germline, CDR1 is SGHTA and CDR2 FQGNSA. J was trimmed by 9 bases and V by 6 bases; bases with no gene match: 13. This clonotype originated in a man between 18 and 35 years old with multiple sclerosis. Sequenced material: PBMCs. V is TRBV7-2 and J is TRBJ2-1; 8 nucleotides match TRBD2. CDR3 loop: CASSQILGTSVEQFF. CDR3 in DNA: TGTGCCAGCAGTCAAATATTGGGGACTAGTGTTGAGCAGTTCTTC.